The 5 T cell receptor beta chains reported below all come from one sample, sequenced in a study of breast tumors, draining lymph nodes, adjacent tissues. TCRdb reprocessed the multiplex PCR reads with MiXCR, giving one entry per CDR3 protein. Among approximately 250,000 distinct CDR3 sequences, less than 40% were seen once, and the ten largest hold over 3.5%. Axillary draining lymph nodes of breast cancer patients supplied the node samples. The sequenced material came from axillary lymph node tissue. All receptors come from a female donor with breast cancer. Some clones in this sample may be carry-over from other donors' samples.

This clonotype was counted a single time. The CDR3 loop reads CASSPKSAYNEQFF. Here the CDR3 DNA reads TGTGCCAGCAGCCCTAAGTCCGCCTACAATGAGCAGTTCTTC. The rearrangement joins TRBV4-2 to TRBJ2-1; D is unresolved. Per germline, CDR1 LGHNA and CDR2 YNFKEQ. V lost 4 bases, J lost 2 bases, and 9 bases lay in between. This CDR3 is 14 amino acids long.

This clonotype was observed many times. This sequence joins TRBV7-8 and TRBJ2-3; 7 bases line up with TRBD1. The trim removed 6 bases at V and 3 bases at J, leaving 3 bases unmatched. The CDR3 consists of 13 residues. Germline assignment: CDR1 SGHVS and CDR2 FQNEAQ. In nucleotides, the CDR3 is TGTGCCAGCAGGAGGGGGCGAACAGATACGCAGTATTTT. Its translation is CASRRGRTDTQYF.

This clonotype was picked up a small number of times. J is TRBJ2-5 and V is TRBV29-1, with D possibly matching TRBD2 (7 bases). This CDR3 contains 13 residues. V dropped 4 bases and J dropped 5 bases, with 14 bases sitting between them. Germline CDR1 and CDR2: SQVTM and ANQGSEA. The CDR3 nucleotides read TGCAGCGTTGGGGGGGGGCGCCGGGAGACCCAGTACTTC. Protein: CSVGGGRRETQYF.

At least ten counts were recorded for this clonotype. This chain joins TRBV6-6 and TRBJ1-6, with unresolved D. The germline gives CDR1 MNHNY, CDR2 SVGAGI (reference sequence). Trimming pared 7 bases from V and 5 bases from J, leaving 9 bases between. This CDR3 has 13 amino acids. CDR3: CASTLQHNSPLHF. For the CDR3, the DNA is TGTGCCAGCACCCTACAGCATAATTCACCCCTCCACTTT.

This clonotype appeared many times. The V call is TRBV3-1, the J call TRBJ2-7; no firm D call. The CDR3 runs 11 residues. Between the trimmed V and J ends, which lost 3 bases and 6 bases, there was a span of 6 bases. Germline V gives CDR1 LGHDT, CDR2 YNNKEL (reference sequence). The DNA of the CDR3 is TGTGCCAGCAGCCAGGGTAGCGAGCAGTACTTC. Its translation is CASSQGSEQYF.